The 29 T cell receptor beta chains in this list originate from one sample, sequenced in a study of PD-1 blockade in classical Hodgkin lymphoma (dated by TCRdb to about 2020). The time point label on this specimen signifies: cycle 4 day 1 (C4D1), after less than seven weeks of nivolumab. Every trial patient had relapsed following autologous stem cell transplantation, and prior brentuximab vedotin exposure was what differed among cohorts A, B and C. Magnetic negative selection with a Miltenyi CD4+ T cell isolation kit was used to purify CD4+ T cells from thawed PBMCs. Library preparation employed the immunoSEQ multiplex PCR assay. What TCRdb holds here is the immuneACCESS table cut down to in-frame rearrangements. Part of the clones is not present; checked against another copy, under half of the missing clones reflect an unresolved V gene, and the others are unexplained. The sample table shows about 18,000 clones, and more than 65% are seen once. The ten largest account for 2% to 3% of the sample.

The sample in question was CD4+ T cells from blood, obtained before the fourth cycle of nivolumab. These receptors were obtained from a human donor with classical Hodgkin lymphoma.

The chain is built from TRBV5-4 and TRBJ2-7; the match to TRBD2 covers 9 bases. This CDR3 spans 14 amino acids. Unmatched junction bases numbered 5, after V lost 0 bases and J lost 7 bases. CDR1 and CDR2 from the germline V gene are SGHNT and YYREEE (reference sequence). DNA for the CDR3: TGTGCCAGCAGCTTGGGGGGGACTAGCTGGGAGCAGTACTTC. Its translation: CASSLGGTSWEQYF.

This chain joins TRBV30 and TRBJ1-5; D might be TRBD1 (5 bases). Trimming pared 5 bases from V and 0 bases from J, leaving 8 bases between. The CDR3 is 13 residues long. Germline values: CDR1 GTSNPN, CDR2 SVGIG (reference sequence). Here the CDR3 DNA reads TGTGCCTGGGGGACTGATAGCAATCAGCCCCAGCATTTT. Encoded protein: CAWGTDSNQPQHF.

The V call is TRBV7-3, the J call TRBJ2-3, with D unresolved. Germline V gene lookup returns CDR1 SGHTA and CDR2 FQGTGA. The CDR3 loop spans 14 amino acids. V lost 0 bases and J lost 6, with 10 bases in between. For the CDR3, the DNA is TGTGCCAGCAGCTTAACGGGCAGGCGGGATACGCAGTATTTT. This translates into CASSLTGRRDTQYF.

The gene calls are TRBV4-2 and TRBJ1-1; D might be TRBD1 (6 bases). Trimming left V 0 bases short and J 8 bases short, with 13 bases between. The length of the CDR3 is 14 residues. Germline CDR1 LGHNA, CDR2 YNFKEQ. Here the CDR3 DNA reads TGTGCCAGCAGCCAAGATAGAGGGGGGCCAGAAGCTTTCTTT. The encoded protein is CASSQDRGGPEAFF.

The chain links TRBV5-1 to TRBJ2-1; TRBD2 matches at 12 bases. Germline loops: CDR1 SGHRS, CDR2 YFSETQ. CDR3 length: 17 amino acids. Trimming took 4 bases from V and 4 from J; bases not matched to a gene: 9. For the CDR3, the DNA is TGCGCCAGCAGCCCCCGACTAGCGGGAGTAAGTTACAATGAGCAGTTCTTC. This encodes CASSPRLAGVSYNEQFF. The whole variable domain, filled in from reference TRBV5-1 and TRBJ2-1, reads KAGVTQTPRYLIKTRGQQVTLSCSPISGHRSVSWYQQTPGQGLQFLFEYFSETQRNKGNFPGRFSGRQFSNSRSEMNVSTLELGDSALYLCASSPRLAGVSYNEQFFGPGTRLTVL.

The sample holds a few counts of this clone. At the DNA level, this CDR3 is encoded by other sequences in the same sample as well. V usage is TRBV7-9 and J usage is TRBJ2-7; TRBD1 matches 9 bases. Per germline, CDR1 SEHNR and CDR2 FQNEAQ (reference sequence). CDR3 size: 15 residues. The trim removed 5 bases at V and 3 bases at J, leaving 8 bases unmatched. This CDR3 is CASSPRGTGFYEQYF. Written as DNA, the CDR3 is TGTGCCAGCAGCCCCCGTGGGACAGGGTTCTACGAGCAGTACTTC. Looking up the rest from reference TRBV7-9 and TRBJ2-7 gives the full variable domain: DTGVSQNPRHKITKRGQNVTFRCDPISEHNRLYWYRQTLGQGPEFLTYFQNEAQLEKSRLLSDRFSAERPKGSFSTLEIQRTEQGDSAMYLCASSPRGTGFYEQYFGPGTRLTVT.

The CDR3 protein is CASSPPNGLRTEAFF. The DNA for the CDR3 is TGTGCCAGCTCACCACCAAACGGGCTGCGCACTGAAGCTTTCTTT. The rearrangement links TRBV18 to TRBJ1-1; D remains unclear. V was pared by 0 bases and J by 4 bases, with 12 bases between. The CDR3 is 15 amino acids. CDR1 is KGHSH and CDR2 is LQKENI in the germline V gene.

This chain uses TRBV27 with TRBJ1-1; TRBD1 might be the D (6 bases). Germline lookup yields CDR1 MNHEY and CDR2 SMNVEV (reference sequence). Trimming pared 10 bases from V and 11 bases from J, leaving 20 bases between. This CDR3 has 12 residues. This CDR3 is CATKPIQGSAFF. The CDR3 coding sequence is TGTGCCACCAAACCGATACAGGGATCGGCTTTCTTT.

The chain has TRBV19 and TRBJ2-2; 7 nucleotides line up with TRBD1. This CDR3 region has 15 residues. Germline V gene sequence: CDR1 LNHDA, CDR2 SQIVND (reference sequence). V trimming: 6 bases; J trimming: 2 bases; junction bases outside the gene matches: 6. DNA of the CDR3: TGTGCCAGTAGCCGGGGACAGTCAAACACCGGGGAGCTGTTTTTT. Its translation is CASSRGQSNTGELFF. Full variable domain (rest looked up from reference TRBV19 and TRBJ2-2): DGGITQSPKYLFRKEGQNVTLSCEQNLNHDAMYWYRQDPGQGLRLIYYSQIVNDFQKGDIAEGYSVSREKKESFPLTVTSAQKNPTAFYLCASSRGQSNTGELFFGEGSRLTVL.

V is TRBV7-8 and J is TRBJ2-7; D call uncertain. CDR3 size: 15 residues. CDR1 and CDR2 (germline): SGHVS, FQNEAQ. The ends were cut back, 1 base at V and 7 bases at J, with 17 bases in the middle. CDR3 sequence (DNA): TGTGCCAGCAGCTTAGGCTTGGGCGTGGGCGAGGAGCAGTACTTC. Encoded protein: CASSLGLGVGEEQYF.

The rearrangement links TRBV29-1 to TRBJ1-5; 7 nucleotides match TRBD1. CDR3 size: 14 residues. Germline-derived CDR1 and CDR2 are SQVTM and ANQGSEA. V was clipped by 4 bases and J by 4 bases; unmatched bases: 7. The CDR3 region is CSVVGTDLNQPQHF. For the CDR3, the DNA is TGCAGCGTTGTCGGGACAGACCTTAATCAGCCCCAGCATTTT.

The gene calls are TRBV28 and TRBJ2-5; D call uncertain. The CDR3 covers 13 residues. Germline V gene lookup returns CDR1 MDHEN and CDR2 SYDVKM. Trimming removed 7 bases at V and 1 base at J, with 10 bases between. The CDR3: CASTVGTQETQYF. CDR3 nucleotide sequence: TGTGCCAGCACCGTGGGAACCCAAGAGACCCAGTACTTC.

CDR3 region: CASSGVEQGWNQPQHF. The CDR3 nucleotides read TGTGCCAGCAGTGGAGTTGAACAGGGGTGGAATCAGCCCCAGCATTTT. The chain employs TRBV6-1 and TRBJ1-5, with 7 bases fitting TRBD1. The germline gives CDR1 MNHNS, CDR2 SASEGT. Unmatched junction bases numbered 10, after V lost 4 bases and J lost 4 bases. The length of the CDR3 is 16 residues.

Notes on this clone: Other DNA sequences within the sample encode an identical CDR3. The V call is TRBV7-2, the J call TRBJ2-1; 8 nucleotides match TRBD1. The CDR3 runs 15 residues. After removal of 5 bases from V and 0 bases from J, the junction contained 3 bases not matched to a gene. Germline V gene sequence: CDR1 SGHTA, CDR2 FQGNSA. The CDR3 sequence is CASSPDRVSYNEQFF. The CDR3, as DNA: TGTGCCAGCAGCCCGGACAGGGTCTCCTACAATGAGCAGTTCTTC.

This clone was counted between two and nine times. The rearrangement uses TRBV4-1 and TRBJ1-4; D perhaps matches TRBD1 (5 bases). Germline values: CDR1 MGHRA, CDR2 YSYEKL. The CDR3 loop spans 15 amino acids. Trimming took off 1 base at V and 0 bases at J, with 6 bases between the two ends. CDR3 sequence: CASSQGQSTNEKLFF. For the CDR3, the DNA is TGCGCCAGCAGCCAAGGACAGTCAACTAATGAAAAACTGTTTTTT.

As DNA, the CDR3 is TGTGCCAGCAGTGCCACCACAGGGGGCGCTTTTTACGAGCAGTACTTC. Amino acid sequence: CASSATTGGAFYEQYF. The V and J genes are TRBV25-1 and TRBJ2-7; 9 bases fit TRBD1. The trim removed 4 bases at V and 4 bases at J, leaving 11 bases unmatched. Germline CDR1 MGHDK, CDR2 SYGVNS. The CDR3 runs to 16 residues.

CDR3 coding DNA: TGTGCCAGCAGTCAACGGACAGGGGGCGTCACTGAAGCTTTCTTT. Translating it yields CASSQRTGGVTEAFF. The rearrangement uses TRBV27 and TRBJ1-1; 11 bases are shared with TRBD1. CDR1 MNHEY and CDR2 SMNVEV come from the germline V gene (reference sequence). The ends lost 5 bases at V and 4 bases at J; junction bases unmatched: 6. CDR3 size: 15 residues.

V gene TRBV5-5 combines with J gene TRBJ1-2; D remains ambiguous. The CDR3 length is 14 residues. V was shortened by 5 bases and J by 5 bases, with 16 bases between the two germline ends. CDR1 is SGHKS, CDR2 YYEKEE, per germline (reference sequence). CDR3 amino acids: CASRGRSGYYGYTF. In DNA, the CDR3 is TGTGCCAGCAGGGGGAGGTCGGGGTATTATGGCTACACCTTC.

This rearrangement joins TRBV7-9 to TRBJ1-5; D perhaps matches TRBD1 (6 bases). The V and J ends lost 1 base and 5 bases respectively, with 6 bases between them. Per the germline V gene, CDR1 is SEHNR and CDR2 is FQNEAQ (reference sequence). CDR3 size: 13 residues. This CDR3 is CASSLGQDQPQHF. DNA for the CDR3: TGTGCCAGCAGCTTAGGACAGGATCAGCCCCAGCATTTT.

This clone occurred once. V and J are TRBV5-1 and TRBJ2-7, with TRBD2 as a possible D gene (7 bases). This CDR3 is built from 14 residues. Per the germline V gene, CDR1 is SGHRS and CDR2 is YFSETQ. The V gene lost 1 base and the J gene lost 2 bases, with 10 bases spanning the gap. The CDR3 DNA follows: TGCGCCAGCAGCTTGAGGGGGACTACCTACGAGCAGTACTTC. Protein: CASSLRGTTYEQYF.

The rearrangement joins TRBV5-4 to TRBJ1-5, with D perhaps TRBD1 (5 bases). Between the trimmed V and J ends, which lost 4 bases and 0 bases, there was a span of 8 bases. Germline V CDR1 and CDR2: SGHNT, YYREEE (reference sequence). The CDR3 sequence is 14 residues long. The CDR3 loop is CASSIGHSNQPQHF. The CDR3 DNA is TGTGCCAGCAGCATTGGACATAGCAATCAGCCCCAGCATTTT.

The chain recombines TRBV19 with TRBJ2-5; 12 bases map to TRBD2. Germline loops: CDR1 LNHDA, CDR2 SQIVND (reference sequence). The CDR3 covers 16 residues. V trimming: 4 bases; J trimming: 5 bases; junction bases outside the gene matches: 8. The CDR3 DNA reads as TGTGCCAGTAGTAGAGCCCTAGCGGGAGGGCGGGAGACCCAGTACTTC. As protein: CASSRALAGGRETQYF.

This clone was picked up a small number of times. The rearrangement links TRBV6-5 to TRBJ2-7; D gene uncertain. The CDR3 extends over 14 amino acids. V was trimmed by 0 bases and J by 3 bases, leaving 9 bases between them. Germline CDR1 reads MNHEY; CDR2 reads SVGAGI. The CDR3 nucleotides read TGTGCCAGCAGTTACTCGAAGCGTTTCTACGAGCAGTACTTC. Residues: CASSYSKRFYEQYF.

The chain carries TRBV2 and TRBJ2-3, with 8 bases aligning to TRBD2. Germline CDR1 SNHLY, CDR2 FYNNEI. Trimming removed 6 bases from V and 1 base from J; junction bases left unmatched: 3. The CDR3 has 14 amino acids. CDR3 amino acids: CASSPAGGTDTQYF. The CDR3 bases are TGTGCCAGCAGCCCAGCGGGAGGCACAGATACGCAGTATTTT.

CDR3 loop: CASSPSTSYEQYF. The CDR3 DNA is TGTGCCAGCTCACCATCAACATCCTACGAGCAGTACTTC. The chain has TRBV18 and TRBJ2-7, with D unresolved. The V gene lost 2 bases and the J gene lost 1 base, with 6 bases spanning the gap. Germline V CDR1 and CDR2: KGHSH, LQKENI. The CDR3 runs 13 residues. Supplemented by reference TRBV18 and TRBJ2-7, the full variable domain reads NAGVMQNPRHLVRRRGQEARLRCSPMKGHSHVYWYRQLPEEGLKFMVYLQKENIIDESGMPKERFSAEFPKEGPSILRIQQVVRGDSAAYFCASSPSTSYEQYFGPGTRLTVT.

Here the CDR3 DNA reads TGTGCCAGTAGCCTGGGACCGACCAACCAAGAGACCCAGTACTTC. As protein: CASSLGPTNQETQYF. The gene calls are TRBV19 and TRBJ2-5; D may correspond to TRBD1 or TRBD2 (5 bases each). Germline lookup yields CDR1 LNHDA and CDR2 SQIVND (reference sequence). The CDR3 runs to 15 residues. V gave up 6 bases and J gave up 0 bases, with 14 bases separating them. The full variable domain, in which reference TRBV19 and TRBJ2-5 provide the parts outside the CDR3, is DGGITQSPKYLFRKEGQNVTLSCEQNLNHDAMYWYRQDPGQGLRLIYYSQIVNDFQKGDIAEGYSVSREKKESFPLTVTSAQKNPTAFYLCASSLGPTNQETQYFGPGTRLLVL.

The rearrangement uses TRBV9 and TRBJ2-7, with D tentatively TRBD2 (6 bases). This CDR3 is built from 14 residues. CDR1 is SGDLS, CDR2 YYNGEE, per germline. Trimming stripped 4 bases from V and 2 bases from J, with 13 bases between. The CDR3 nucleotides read TGTGCCAGCAGCATTTCACCGGGGGCCTACGAGCAGTACTTC. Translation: CASSISPGAYEQYF.

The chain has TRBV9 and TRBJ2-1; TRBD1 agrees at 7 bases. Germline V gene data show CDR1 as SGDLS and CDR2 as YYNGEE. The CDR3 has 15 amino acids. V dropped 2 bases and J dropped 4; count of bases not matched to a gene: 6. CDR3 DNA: TGTGCCAGCAGCGTCCGGGACAGACAATACAATGAGCAGTTCTTC. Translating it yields CASSVRDRQYNEQFF.

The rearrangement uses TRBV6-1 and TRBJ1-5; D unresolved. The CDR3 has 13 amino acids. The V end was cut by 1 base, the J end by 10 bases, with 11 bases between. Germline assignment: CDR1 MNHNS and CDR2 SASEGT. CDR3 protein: CASSEGGAGPQHF. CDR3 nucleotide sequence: TGTGCCAGCAGTGAAGGGGGAGCTGGACCCCAGCATTTT.